The table lists the clone carrying this T cell receptor beta chain with many counts. TCRdb redid the calling of the reads with MiXCR, one entry per CDR3 protein. The data contain 250,000 or so distinct CDR3 sequences, over 9% of them singletons. This specimen comes from a study of T cell repertoires in cytomegalovirus infection. V was clipped by 0 bases and J by 2 bases, with 5 bases between them. There are 15 residues in the CDR3. Germline-derived CDR1 and CDR2 are MDHEN and SYDVKM. Sequencing was carried out using PBMCs. The chain recombines TRBV28 with TRBJ2-6, with D perhaps being TRBD1 or TRBD2 (5 bases each). The source of this sequence is a human donor in good health (CMV status not recorded). Some clones in this sample may be carry-over from other donors' samples. The CDR3 is CASSLWGAGANVLTF. Here the CDR3 DNA reads TGTGCCAGCAGTTTATGGGGGGCTGGGGCCAACGTCCTGACTTTC.